This T cell receptor (beta chain) was recovered during a study of blood T cells in healthy people across ages. Primers used in a second PCR of roughly 6 to 11 cycles were a sample-barcoded 5' primer and a J-beta primer mix. TCRdb independently ran MiXCR on the 5' RACE reads; one entry per CDR3 protein. The table records 600,000 to 1,000,000 distinct CDR3 sequences, 20% to 25% of them present only once. CDR1 and CDR2 from the germline V gene are MDHEN and SYDVKM. Trimming stripped 5 bases from V and 3 bases from J, with 20 bases between. There are 16 residues in the CDR3. The sample was also reused in another study, on T cells of mothers and their children.

Sequencing was carried out using blood. The receptor was isolated from a boy younger than 18 in good health. This chain joins TRBV28 and TRBJ2-7, with D tentatively TRBD1 (6 bases). CDR3 sequence: CASSTAVDSRYYEQYF. The CDR3 DNA is TGTGCCAGCAGTACTGCCGTGGACAGTAGATACTACGAGCAGTACTTC. Full variable domain (remainder filled in from reference TRBV28 and TRBJ2-7): DVKVTQSSRYLVKRTGEKVFLECVQDMDHENMFWYRQDPGLGLRLIYFSYDVKMKEKGDIPEGYSVSREKKERFSLILESASTNQTSMYLCASSTAVDSRYYEQYFGPGTRLTVT.